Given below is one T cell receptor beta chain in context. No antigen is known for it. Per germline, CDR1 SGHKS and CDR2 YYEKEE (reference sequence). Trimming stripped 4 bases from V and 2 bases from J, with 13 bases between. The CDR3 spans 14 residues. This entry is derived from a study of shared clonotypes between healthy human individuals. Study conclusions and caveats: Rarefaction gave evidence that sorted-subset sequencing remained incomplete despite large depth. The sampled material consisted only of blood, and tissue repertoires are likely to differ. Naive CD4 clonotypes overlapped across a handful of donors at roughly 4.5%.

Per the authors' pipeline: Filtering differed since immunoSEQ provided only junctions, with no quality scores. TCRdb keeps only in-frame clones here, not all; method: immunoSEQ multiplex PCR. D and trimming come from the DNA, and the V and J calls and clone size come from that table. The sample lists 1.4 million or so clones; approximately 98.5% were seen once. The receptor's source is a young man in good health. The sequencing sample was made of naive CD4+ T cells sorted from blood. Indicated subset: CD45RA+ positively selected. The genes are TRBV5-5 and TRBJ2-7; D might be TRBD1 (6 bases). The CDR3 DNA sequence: TGTGCCAGCAGCCCCTTGGGGGCGACCTACGAGCAGTACTTC. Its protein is CASSPLGATYEQYF.